The 12 T cell receptor beta chains given below trace back to one sample, sequenced in a study of glioma-infiltrating T cells after dendritic cell vaccination. Method: immunoSEQ multiplex PCR; TCRdb's copy keeps in-frame clones and lacks some. Here the sample spans approximately 93,000 clones, 85% being singletons. Time point of the sample: after dendritic cell vaccination, including at tumor progression/relapse. The sample consisted of blood, taken after dendritic cell vaccination. These receptor sequences come from a human donor with glioblastoma.

The gene calls are TRBV2 and TRBJ1-1, with D uncertain. CDR1 and CDR2 (germline): SNHLY, FYNNEI. The CDR3 runs 12 residues. Trimming took 2 bases from V and 11 from J, leaving 12 bases between them. The CDR3 here is CASSEWERGAFF. CDR3 sequence (DNA): TGTGCCAGCAGTGAATGGGAACGGGGTGCTTTCTTT.

The J gene is TRBJ2-3, the V gene TRBV9, with 7 nucleotides matching TRBD2. The CDR3 consists of 15 residues. CDR1 is SGDLS, CDR2 YYNGEE, per germline. J lost 2 bases, V lost 3 bases, and 6 bases had no gene match. CDR3 region: CASSASAGATDTQYF. CDR3 bases: TGTGCCAGCAGCGCCTCGGCGGGAGCCACAGATACGCAGTATTTT.

The chain carries TRBV9 and TRBJ1-1; tentative D call: TRBD1 (5 bases). Trimming removed 4 bases from V and 4 bases from J, with 11 bases in between. Looked up from germline, CDR1 is SGDLS and CDR2 is YYNGEE. This CDR3 is 13 amino acids long. The CDR3 DNA sequence: TGTGCCAGCAGCCGGCGGGGGGGCACTGAAGCTTTCTTT. Translation: CASSRRGGTEAFF.

V and J are TRBV7-2 and TRBJ2-7, with D possibly being TRBD1 (6 bases). Germline V gene lookup returns CDR1 SGHTA and CDR2 FQGNSA. The germline V and J ends were trimmed by 2 bases and 0 bases, with 14 bases remaining between them. This CDR3 contains 16 residues. CDR3 DNA: TGTGCCAGCAGCTTAAGGTCAGGGGCGAGCTCCTACGAGCAGTACTTC. Amino acids: CASSLRSGASSYEQYF.

The chain uses TRBV7-9 and TRBJ2-7, with 8 bases matching TRBD2. With 5 bases clipped from V and 6 bases from J, the junction kept 9 bases outside the gene matches. The CDR3 is made up of 14 amino acids. CDR1 and CDR2 from the germline V gene are SEHNR and FQNEAQ (reference sequence). CDR3 DNA: TGTGCCAGCAGCCCCTTGGCGGGAGGCGGCGAGCAGTACTTC. Encoded protein: CASSPLAGGGEQYF. The full variable domain, completed using reference TRBV7-9 and TRBJ2-7, is DTGVSQNPRHKITKRGQNVTFRCDPISEHNRLYWYRQTLGQGPEFLTYFQNEAQLEKSRLLSDRFSAERPKGSFSTLEIQRTEQGDSAMYLCASSPLAGGGEQYFGPGTRLTVT.

Only one count was recorded for this clone. V and J are TRBV2 and TRBJ1-2; 8 positions agree with TRBD1. The CDR3 sequence is 14 residues long. Germline assignment: CDR1 SNHLY and CDR2 FYNNEI. V lost 5 bases and J lost 2; bases outside the gene matches: 4. As DNA, the CDR3 is TGTGCCAGCAGTCCAGGGGGCTTCAACTATGGCTACACCTTC. As protein: CASSPGGFNYGYTF.

The V call is TRBV14, the J call TRBJ2-1; D is unresolved. This CDR3 has 14 amino acids. Trimming left V 0 bases short and J 8 bases short, with 11 bases between. The germline gives CDR1 SGHDN, CDR2 FVKESK. The CDR3 loop is CASSQDLVSHEQFF. CDR3 DNA sequence: TGTGCCAGCAGCCAAGATCTAGTTTCGCATGAGCAGTTCTTC.

This chain links TRBV25-1 with TRBJ2-3, with 10 nucleotides matching TRBD2. CDR1 and CDR2 (germline): MGHDK, SYGVNS. The ends lost 5 bases at V and 6 bases at J; junction bases unmatched: 11. The CDR3 has 16 residues. The CDR3 DNA is TGTGCCAGCAGTCAGCCCCGAGCGGGGGGGCCGGATACGCAGTATTTT. This gives the protein CASSQPRAGGPDTQYF.

CDR3 bases: TGTGCCAGCAGTGCAGGGTTTGGTAATAACATTCAGTACTTC. Protein product: CASSAGFGNNIQYF. V and J are TRBV6-5 and TRBJ2-4; a possible D gene is TRBD1 (5 bases). CDR3 length: 14 residues. Germline V gene data show CDR1 as MNHEY and CDR2 as SVGAGI. The ends were cut back, 5 bases at V and 7 bases at J, with 15 bases in the middle.

The J gene is TRBJ2-5, the V gene TRBV7-3; 9 nucleotides match TRBD1. This CDR3 is built from 13 residues. Unmatched junction bases numbered 3, after V lost 5 bases and J lost 5 bases. Germline V lookup: CDR1 SGHTA, CDR2 FQGTGA. The CDR3 loop is CASSTGQGETQYF. The CDR3 bases are TGTGCCAGCAGCACCGGACAGGGGGAGACCCAGTACTTC.

This sequence joins TRBV7-3 and TRBJ2-7; 8 bases are shared with TRBD2. Germline lookup yields CDR1 SGHTA and CDR2 FQGTGA. CDR3 length: 15 residues. The V gene end was trimmed by 5 bases and the J gene end by 2 bases; junction bases not matched to a gene: 8. In DNA form, the CDR3 reads TGTGCCAGCAGCGAACAAGCGGGGGTGACCTACGAGCAGTACTTC. Translation gives CASSEQAGVTYEQYF. Looking up the rest from reference TRBV7-3 and TRBJ2-7 gives the full variable domain: GAGVSQTPSNKVTEKGKYVELRCDPISGHTALYWYRQSLGQGPEFLIYFQGTGAADDSGLPNDRFFAVRPEGSVSTLKIQRTERGDSAVYLCASSEQAGVTYEQYFGPGTRLTVT.

In DNA form, the CDR3 reads TGTGCCAGCAGCCCGGACAGGTCCTATGGCTACACCTTC. As protein: CASSPDRSYGYTF. The V and J genes are TRBV7-9 and TRBJ1-2; 7 positions agree with TRBD1. Germline CDR1 SEHNR, CDR2 FQNEAQ (reference sequence). The ends lost 5 bases at V and 4 bases at J; junction bases unmatched: 4. There are 13 residues in the CDR3.